The 29 T cell receptor beta chains below come from one sample, sequenced in a study of T-cell reconstitution after alpha-beta-depleted transplantation in children. The TCRbeta library incorporated unique molecular identifiers. TCRdb passed the PCR reads through MiXCR, listing each CDR3 protein once. The sample shows about 130,000 distinct CDR3 sequences, approximately 8.7% of them seen only once. This material consisted of PBMCs, mostly from graft donor cells, taken 180 days after TCRalphabeta/CD19-depleted stem cell transplant. These receptors originate from a girl less than two years old who had a stem cell transplant for combined immunodeficiency, so the T cells may come from the graft donor.

This clonotype has only a few counts. The CDR3 DNA is TGCAGTGCTTGGACCGGTTATAATTCACCCCTCCACTTT. It encodes CSAWTGYNSPLHF. The V and J genes are TRBV20-1 and TRBJ1-6; D call uncertain. This CDR3 is 13 amino acids long. Trimming pared 5 bases from V and 4 bases from J, leaving 9 bases between. CDR1 DFQATT and CDR2 SNEGSKA come from the germline V gene (reference sequence).

This clonotype was observed a few times. The V and J genes are TRBV20-1 and TRBJ2-5; 15 bases align to TRBD2. Per germline, CDR1 DFQATT and CDR2 SNEGSKA (reference sequence). V shed 5 bases and J 4 bases; nucleotides not matched to a gene: 11. This CDR3 spans 17 amino acids. CDR3 residues: CSAGGGLAGGNLETQYF. The CDR3 DNA reads TGCAGTGCTGGGGGAGGACTAGCGGGAGGGAATTTAGAGACCCAGTACTTC.

This clonotype was counted ten times or more. This chain uses TRBV20-1 with TRBJ2-1; 8 positions match TRBD2. CDR1 and CDR2 from the germline V gene are DFQATT and SNEGSKA (reference sequence). This CDR3 is 16 amino acids long. The trim removed 1 base at V and 0 bases at J, leaving 5 bases unmatched. DNA for the CDR3: TGCAGTGCTAGAGTGGTGAGCGGGAGCTCCTACAATGAGCAGTTCTTC. Its translation is CSARVVSGSSYNEQFF.

This clonotype was picked up a small number of times. This rearrangement joins TRBV5-8 to TRBJ1-2; TRBD1 might be the D (5 bases). Germline CDR1 SGHTS, CDR2 YDEGEE. The CDR3 is 15 amino acids. V shed 2 bases and J shed 4 bases, with 15 bases lying between them. CDR3 DNA sequence: TGTGCCAGCAGCTTCGACAGATACAATGCCTATGGCTACACCTTC. It is translated as CASSFDRYNAYGYTF.

A few counts support this clonotype. The V call is TRBV12-3 or TRBV12-4, the J call TRBJ2-2; 8 nucleotides align to TRBD1. With 4 bases clipped from V and 5 bases from J, the junction kept 9 bases outside the gene matches. The CDR3 runs to 16 residues. The CDR3 loop is CASSSIWTGQTGELFF. CDR3 in DNA: TGTGCCAGCAGTTCCATCTGGACAGGGCAAACCGGGGAGCTGTTTTTT.

V is TRBV5-1 and J is TRBJ2-3; 9 positions agree with TRBD2. The trim removed 2 bases at V and 0 bases at J, leaving 4 bases unmatched. The CDR3 length is 16 residues. Germline assignment: CDR1 SGHRS and CDR2 YFSETQ. The DNA of the CDR3 is TGCGCCAGCAGCTTTCGGACTAGCGCAAGCACAGATACGCAGTATTTT. Translating it yields CASSFRTSASTDTQYF.

The table lists this clonotype with many counts. The V and J genes are TRBV24-1 and TRBJ2-3, with D possibly TRBD2 on 6 matching bases. This CDR3 has 18 residues. Germline CDR1 is KGHDR and CDR2 is SFDVKD. The V end lost 4 bases, the J end lost 0 bases, and 19 bases lay between the germline ends. The CDR3 spells CATSDPRPGAGSTDTQYF. CDR3 in DNA: TGTGCCACCAGTGACCCCCGCCCGGGAGCCGGGAGCACAGATACGCAGTATTTT.

This chain connects TRBV6-5 to TRBJ1-6, with a tentative D call TRBD1 (5 bases). The CDR3 extends over 16 amino acids. The V end lost 0 bases, the J end lost 10 bases, and 16 bases lay between the germline ends. The V gene's germline CDR1 is MNHEY and CDR2 SVGAGI. CDR3 amino acids: CASSYSAGLAESPLHF. CDR3 nucleotide sequence: TGTGCCAGCAGTTACTCGGCAGGGCTAGCGGAGTCACCCCTCCACTTT.

This clonotype was found a few times. The chain recombines TRBV5-6 with TRBJ1-2, with D unclear. Germline loops: CDR1 SGHDT, CDR2 YYEEEE. The CDR3 spans 15 residues. The V and J ends lost 3 bases and 0 bases respectively, with 12 bases between them. The CDR3 loop is CASSWAATSNYGYTF. CDR3 sequence (DNA): TGTGCCAGCAGCTGGGCTGCCACCTCTAACTATGGCTACACCTTC.

A few counts support this clonotype. The gene calls are TRBV12-3 or TRBV12-4 and TRBJ2-7, with TRBD2 matching over 9 bases. With V trimmed by 8 bases and J by 4 bases, 6 bases remained unmatched. The CDR3 covers 13 residues. CDR3 residues: CASGGGASYEQYF. CDR3 DNA sequence: TGTGCCAGCGGCGGGGGGGCCAGTTACGAGCAGTACTTC.

This clonotype showed up just a few times. V is TRBV29-1 and J is TRBJ2-1, with 12 bases lining up with TRBD2. J lost 4 bases, V lost 6 bases, and 4 bases had no gene match. CDR3 size: 14 residues. Germline V gene sequence: CDR1 SQVTM, CDR2 ANQGSEA. Written as DNA, the CDR3 is TGCAGCGTAGGAGGACTAGCGGGGTACAATGAGCAGTTCTTC. Translation gives CSVGGLAGYNEQFF.

This clonotype was detected a few times. The rearrangement links TRBV15 to TRBJ2-6; TRBD1 aligns across 8 bases. Germline assignment: CDR1 LNHNV and CDR2 YYDKDF (reference sequence). With V trimmed by 2 bases and J by 9 bases, 15 bases remained unmatched. The CDR3 consists of 18 residues. The CDR3 sequence: CATSRLGAQGAMGNVLTF. In DNA form, the CDR3 reads TGTGCCACCAGCAGACTAGGCGCCCAGGGGGCGATGGGCAACGTCCTGACTTTC.

This clonotype turned up a few times. The CDR3 DNA reads TGTGCCAGCAGCTTAATTACAGCTTCTTACTCTGGAAACACCATATATTTT. It is translated as CASSLITASYSGNTIYF. V and J are TRBV11-2 and TRBJ1-3; D remains ambiguous. The CDR3 is made up of 17 amino acids. The germline CDR1 and CDR2 sequences are SGHAT and FQNNGV. V was cut by 2 bases and J by 0 bases, with 14 bases left in between. Supplemented by reference TRBV11-2 and TRBJ1-3, the full variable domain reads EAGVAQSPRYKIIEKRQSVAFWCNPISGHATLYWYQQILGQGPKLLIQFQNNGVVDDSQLPKDRFSAERLKGVDSTLKIQPAKLEDSAVYLCASSLITASYSGNTIYFGEGSWLTVV.

V and J are TRBV20-1 and TRBJ2-7; D remains ambiguous. V gave up 6 bases and J gave up 3 bases, with 15 bases separating them. The CDR3 loop spans 13 amino acids. From germline, CDR1 is DFQATT and CDR2 SNEGSKA (reference sequence). The chain's CDR3 is CSAQHQHFYEQYF. The CDR3 coding sequence is TGCAGTGCCCAGCACCAGCACTTCTACGAGCAGTACTTC.

This sequence joins TRBV12-3 or TRBV12-4 and TRBJ2-3; 8 bases are a match to TRBD1. Trimming at V came to 7 bases and at J to 0 bases, leaving 6 bases not matched to a gene. The CDR3 spans 15 residues. The CDR3 nucleotides are TGTGCCAGCAATTATGGGACAGGTAGCACAGATACGCAGTATTTT. It specifies CASNYGTGSTDTQYF.

The gene calls are TRBV10-3 and TRBJ1-2, with 9 bases identical to TRBD1. V shed 0 bases and J 3 bases; nucleotides not matched to a gene: 5. Germline CDR1 and CDR2: ENHRY and SYGVKD. This CDR3 has 16 residues. The CDR3 sequence: CAISESCRDRDYGYTF. The CDR3 region has the DNA TGTGCCATCAGTGAGTCGTGTCGGGACAGGGACTATGGCTACACCTTC.

The table lists this clonotype with a few counts. The genes are TRBV20-1 and TRBJ2-1, with a possible D match to TRBD2 (5 bases). Trimming shortened V by 3 bases and J by 0 bases, and 15 bases separated the two germline ends. Germline V gene sequence: CDR1 DFQATT, CDR2 SNEGSKA (reference sequence). CDR3 length: 16 residues. The DNA for the CDR3 is TGCAGTGCTAGCACCCCCAAGAGGGCCTCCTACAATGAGCAGTTCTTC. Amino acid sequence: CSASTPKRASYNEQFF.

The chain uses TRBV20-1 and TRBJ2-3; D is unresolved. The V gene lost 0 bases and the J gene lost 1 base, with 8 bases spanning the gap. The CDR3 has 14 amino acids. Germline V CDR1 and CDR2: DFQATT, SNEGSKA (reference sequence). The CDR3 DNA sequence: TGCAGTGCTAGAGATACCCTTGGCACAGATACGCAGTATTTT. Translated, it gives CSARDTLGTDTQYF.

This rearrangement joins TRBV25-1 to TRBJ2-5; TRBD2 matches 8 bases. Germline loops: CDR1 MGHDK, CDR2 SYGVNS. The CDR3 covers 15 residues. Trimming removed 6 bases from V and 5 bases from J; junction bases left unmatched: 11. CDR3: CASSRPGGRPETQYF. The CDR3 DNA follows: TGTGCCAGCAGCCGCCCGGGGGGGCGGCCGGAGACCCAGTACTTC.

This clonotype was observed a few times. J is TRBJ1-2 and V is TRBV7-2; D possibly corresponds to TRBD1 (5 bases). Trimming stripped 3 bases from V and 3 bases from J, with 11 bases between. This CDR3 contains 14 residues. The germline CDR1 and CDR2 sequences are SGHTA and FQGNSA. This chain's CDR3 is CASSFYGADYGYTF. For the CDR3, the DNA is TGTGCCAGCAGCTTTTATGGGGCAGACTATGGCTACACCTTC.

The chain combines TRBV5-1 with TRBJ2-4; no clear D. V was trimmed by 4 bases and J by 4 bases, leaving 9 bases between them. This CDR3 comprises 13 residues. The germline V gene has CDR1 SGHRS and CDR2 YFSETQ. The CDR3 bases are TGCGCCAGCAGCGCAGGAGCAAAAAACATTCAGTACTTC. Its translation is CASSAGAKNIQYF.

The table lists this clonotype with a few counts. The CDR3 reads CSAQDYRSYEQYF. The DNA of the CDR3 is TGCAGTGCTCAGGACTATAGGTCCTACGAGCAGTACTTC. V and J are TRBV20-1 and TRBJ2-7; tentatively, D is TRBD2 (6 bases). In germline, CDR1 is DFQATT, CDR2 SNEGSKA (reference sequence). This CDR3 is 13 amino acids long. Trimming removed 5 bases at V and 1 base at J, with 12 bases between.

The CDR3 DNA reads TGCAGTGCTAGAGAGGGACCGCCGCTTGCCCCCAAACCCCTCCACTTT. Protein product: CSAREGPPLAPKPLHF. The chain is built from TRBV20-1 and TRBJ1-6; a possible D gene is TRBD1 (5 bases). The germline V and J ends were trimmed by 0 bases and 12 bases, with 21 bases remaining between them. The CDR3 is 16 amino acids. Germline CDR1 is DFQATT and CDR2 is SNEGSKA (reference sequence).

The gene calls are TRBV7-2 and TRBJ1-4; unclear D gene. CDR1 is SGHTA and CDR2 is FQGNSA in the germline V gene. This CDR3 region has 15 residues. Trimming pared 1 base from V and 0 bases from J, leaving 6 bases between. The CDR3 is CASSLDGATNEKLFF. The CDR3 nucleotides are TGTGCCAGCAGCTTAGACGGGGCAACTAATGAAAAACTGTTTTTT.

This clonotype was counted ten times or more. The V and J genes are TRBV12-3 or TRBV12-4 and TRBJ2-7, with 9 bases lining up with TRBD2. The CDR3 has 15 amino acids. V lost 1 base to trimming and J lost 2 bases; unmatched junction nucleotides: 3. CDR3 region: CASSLGLAEAYEQYF. CDR3 DNA sequence: TGTGCCAGCAGTTTAGGACTAGCGGAGGCCTACGAGCAGTACTTC.

Details on this clonotype: An end of the junction does not agree with germline; a read error may underlie this. This chain joins TRBV11-2 and TRBJ2-3; perhaps TRBD1 as D (6 bases). This CDR3 has 13 residues. Germline loops: CDR1 SGHAT, CDR2 FQNNGV. The CDR3 protein is CATGASSTDTEYF. The CDR3 coding sequence is TGTGCCACAGGGGCGTCTAGCACAGATACGGAGTATTTC.

The chain joins TRBV30 to TRBJ1-4, with TRBD1 as a possible D gene (6 bases). This CDR3 spans 15 amino acids. Trimming took off 0 bases at V and 7 bases at J, with 15 bases between the two ends. The germline V gene has CDR1 GTSNPN and CDR2 SVGIG (reference sequence). The CDR3, as DNA: TGTGCCTGGAGTGTATTGGGGGCGGAAAGTGAAAAACTGTTTTTT. Translating gives CAWSVLGAESEKLFF.

The gene calls are TRBV15 and TRBJ2-7; weak D call: TRBD1 (6 bases). The CDR3 extends over 15 amino acids. CDR1 and CDR2 (germline): LNHNV, YYDKDF (reference sequence). The V gene lost 5 bases and the J gene lost 4 bases, with 18 bases spanning the gap. The CDR3 DNA sequence: TGTGCCACCAGCGAGGCGCCAGGGGTAGGATACGAGCAGTACTTC. Amino acid sequence: CATSEAPGVGYEQYF.

This clonotype came up many times. The gene calls are TRBV10-3 and TRBJ2-2, with D perhaps matching TRBD1 or TRBD2 (5 bases each). There are 14 residues in the CDR3. CDR1 ENHRY and CDR2 SYGVKD come from the germline V gene. V was shortened by 5 bases and J by 1 base, with 8 bases between the two germline ends. The CDR3 loop reads CAISPGRNTGELFF. CDR3 nucleotide sequence: TGTGCCATCAGTCCGGGGCGGAACACCGGGGAGCTGTTTTTT.